The 22 T cell receptor beta chains below come from one sample, sequenced in a study of PD-1 blockade in classical Hodgkin lymphoma. Using immunoSEQ multiplex PCR, the repertoire was profiled, and TCRdb retains in-frame clones only, with some absent. The table records tens of thousands of clones, approximately 94% of them present only once. Time point defined: newly diagnosed, previously untreated cHL patient sample. What was sequenced was peripheral blood mononuclear cells (PBMCs). The receptors originated from a human donor with classical Hodgkin lymphoma.

V and J are TRBV6-4 and TRBJ2-1; 7 nucleotides line up with TRBD2. The J segment lost 9 bases and the V segment lost 2 bases, leaving 4 bases of the junction unmatched. This CDR3 region has 13 residues. Germline V gene data show CDR1 as MRHNA and CDR2 as SNTAGT. In DNA form, the CDR3 reads TGTGCCAGCAGTGACACTAGCGAGGGTGAGCAGTTCTTC. Protein: CASSDTSEGEQFF.

The chain links TRBV9 to TRBJ2-1, with no clear D. V gave up 3 bases and J gave up 6 bases, with 13 bases separating them. CDR1 is SGDLS, CDR2 YYNGEE, per germline. CDR3 length: 14 residues. This CDR3 is CASSATPALNEQFF. In DNA form, the CDR3 reads TGTGCCAGCAGCGCCACCCCCGCACTCAATGAGCAGTTCTTC.

The chain couples TRBV25-1 to TRBJ1-5, with 12 nucleotides matching TRBD1. Germline CDR1 MGHDK, CDR2 SYGVNS. Trimming removed 6 bases from V and 4 bases from J; junction bases left unmatched: 7. The CDR3 is 16 residues long. The CDR3: CASSSGQGASNQPQHF. CDR3 nucleotide sequence: TGTGCCAGCAGCTCGGGACAGGGGGCTTCAAATCAGCCCCAGCATTTT.

The rearrangement joins TRBV27 to TRBJ1-2, with TRBD1 matching 7 bases. The CDR3 covers 14 residues. Germline CDR1 and CDR2: MNHEY and SMNVEV (reference sequence). J was trimmed by 8 bases and V by 5 bases; bases with no gene match: 11. CDR3 nucleotides: TGTGCCAGCAGTCCCAGAAGCAGGGGGGGAGGCTACACCTTC. Amino acid sequence: CASSPRSRGGGYTF.

This chain links TRBV7-2 with TRBJ2-5; TRBD2 matches 15 bases. The germline gives CDR1 SGHTA, CDR2 FQGNSA. The J segment lost 5 bases and the V segment lost 5 bases, leaving 6 bases of the junction unmatched. CDR3 length equals 16 residues. CDR3 protein: CASSRRTSGGAETQYF. As DNA, the CDR3 is TGTGCCAGCAGCCGTCGGACTAGCGGGGGGGCCGAGACCCAGTACTTC.

This chain connects TRBV7-6 to TRBJ1-1, with D perhaps TRBD1 (5 bases). This CDR3 comprises 15 residues. Germline V CDR1 and CDR2: SGHVS, FNYEAQ. Trimming pared 1 base from V and 1 base from J, leaving 10 bases between. CDR3 nucleotide sequence: TGTGCCAGCAGCTTAGGGTTACAGGCGAACACTGAAGCTTTCTTT. Its protein product is CASSLGLQANTEAFF.

The gene calls are TRBV15 and TRBJ1-1; D unresolved. Trimming removed 0 bases at V and 4 bases at J, with 12 bases between. Germline V gene lookup returns CDR1 LNHNV and CDR2 YYDKDF (reference sequence). The CDR3 covers 15 residues. CDR3 protein: CATSRDGGPGTEAFF. The CDR3 nucleotides are TGTGCCACCAGCAGAGACGGAGGGCCCGGCACTGAAGCTTTCTTT.

The J gene is TRBJ1-1, the V gene TRBV7-3; D possibly corresponds to TRBD1 (5 bases). V was clipped by 4 bases and J by 3 bases, with 9 bases between them. Looked up from germline, CDR1 is SGHTA and CDR2 is FQGTGA. The length of the CDR3 is 13 residues. CDR3 DNA sequence: TGTGCCAGCAGCTCTCTCAGGGACACTGAAGCTTTCTTT. It codes for CASSSLRDTEAFF.

The chain uses TRBV7-9 and TRBJ2-1, with 9 bases identical to TRBD1. The ends lost 0 bases at V and 7 bases at J; junction bases unmatched: 4. Germline V CDR1 and CDR2: SEHNR, FQNEAQ (reference sequence). The CDR3 has 15 residues. CDR3 DNA sequence: TGTGCCAGCAGCTTAGCTTACAGGGGGCGGAATGAGCAGTTCTTC. This translates into CASSLAYRGRNEQFF. Complete variable domain (other parts from reference TRBV7-9 and TRBJ2-1): DTGVSQNPRHKITKRGQNVTFRCDPISEHNRLYWYRQTLGQGPEFLTYFQNEAQLEKSRLLSDRFSAERPKGSFSTLEIQRTEQGDSAMYLCASSLAYRGRNEQFFGPGTRLTVL.

This clone occurred once. This chain uses TRBV11-2 with TRBJ2-3, with D unclear. Trimming removed 0 bases from V and 6 bases from J, with 7 bases in between. Germline V lookup: CDR1 SGHAT, CDR2 FQNNGV. This CDR3 contains 13 residues. The CDR3 DNA reads TGTGCCAGCAGCTTAGACCCCCTTGATACGCAGTATTTT. It yields the protein CASSLDPLDTQYF. The complete variable domain, with remaining parts taken from reference TRBV11-2 and TRBJ2-3, reads EAGVAQSPRYKIIEKRQSVAFWCNPISGHATLYWYQQILGQGPKLLIQFQNNGVVDDSQLPKDRFSAERLKGVDSTLKIQPAKLEDSAVYLCASSLDPLDTQYFGPGTRLTVL.

The rearrangement uses TRBV9 and TRBJ1-6; D is unclear. V was clipped by 4 bases and J by 9 bases, with 17 bases between them. The V gene's germline CDR1 is SGDLS and CDR2 YYNGEE. The CDR3 contains 15 residues. CDR3 sequence: CASSPQSRTGSPLHF. CDR3 sequence (DNA): TGTGCCAGCAGCCCCCAGAGCAGGACCGGTTCACCCCTCCACTTT.

The V gene is TRBV11-2, the J gene TRBJ1-1, with D possibly TRBD1 on 6 matching bases. Germline-derived CDR1 and CDR2 are SGHAT and FQNNGV. V lost 1 base to trimming and J lost 10 bases, with 19 bases between them. There are 15 residues in the CDR3. CDR3 loop: CASSLALWGGMGAFF. CDR3 DNA: TGTGCCAGCAGCTTAGCTTTATGGGGGGGCATGGGAGCTTTCTTT. The variable domain in full, with the rest retrieved from reference TRBV11-2 and TRBJ1-1, is EAGVAQSPRYKIIEKRQSVAFWCNPISGHATLYWYQQILGQGPKLLIQFQNNGVVDDSQLPKDRFSAERLKGVDSTLKIQPAKLEDSAVYLCASSLALWGGMGAFFGQGTRLTVV.

The rearrangement uses TRBV4-2 and TRBJ1-4, with D possibly matching TRBD1 (5 bases). The CDR3 spans 21 residues. V lost 1 base and J lost 4, with 28 bases in between. CDR1 is LGHNA, CDR2 YNFKEQ, per germline. CDR3 sequence reads: CASSQVGLLGLQEVINEKLFF. The CDR3 nucleotides read TGTGCCAGCAGCCAAGTTGGGCTTCTGGGTTTACAGGAGGTGATTAATGAAAAACTGTTTTTT.

The V call is TRBV15, the J call TRBJ1-1; the D gene is possibly TRBD1 (5 bases). The CDR3 contains 13 residues. Trimming removed 5 bases at V and 6 bases at J, with 13 bases between. Germline assignment: CDR1 LNHNV and CDR2 YYDKDF (reference sequence). As DNA, the CDR3 is TGTGCCACCAGCCCCCTCAGGGAAGCTGAAGCTTTCTTT. This codes for CATSPLREAEAFF.

The genes are TRBV25-1 and TRBJ2-7; unclear D gene. The germline V gene has CDR1 MGHDK and CDR2 SYGVNS. CDR3 length: 13 residues. Trimming removed 3 bases at V and 0 bases at J, with 6 bases between. CDR3 sequence: CASSEPNSYEQYF. The CDR3 DNA sequence: TGTGCCAGCAGTGAGCCCAACTCCTACGAGCAGTACTTC.

This chain uses TRBV9 with TRBJ2-1; maybe TRBD2 (6 bases). V was cut by 3 bases and J by 6 bases, with 22 bases left in between. The CDR3 has 17 residues. Germline assignment: CDR1 SGDLS and CDR2 YYNGEE. The CDR3 DNA reads as TGTGCCAGCAGCGCAACCCTCCGGGACTGGCAGTCCAATGAGCAGTTCTTC. Translating gives CASSATLRDWQSNEQFF. The full variable domain, with the rest looked up from reference TRBV9 and TRBJ2-1, is DSGVTQTPKHLITATGQRVTLRCSPRSGDLSVYWYQQSLDQGLQFLIQYYNGEERAKGNILERFSAQQFPDLHSELNLSSLELGDSALYFCASSATLRDWQSNEQFFGPGTRLTVL.

As DNA, the CDR3 is TGTGCCAGCAGCTCGGAGAGCGGGGGGCTCCCCTACGAGCAGTACTTC. This encodes CASSSESGGLPYEQYF. V usage is TRBV7-8 and J usage is TRBJ2-7; TRBD2 matches at 9 bases. Germline V lookup: CDR1 SGHVS, CDR2 FQNEAQ. J was trimmed by 2 bases and V by 4 bases; bases with no gene match: 9. The CDR3 runs 16 residues.

The rearrangement uses TRBV7-2 and TRBJ2-5; D remains ambiguous. Looked up from germline, CDR1 is SGHTA and CDR2 is FQGNSA. Trimming cost V 5 bases and J 1 base, with 5 bases left between them. The CDR3 consists of 12 residues. The CDR3 loop reads CASSARQETQYF. The CDR3 DNA reads TGTGCCAGCAGCGCGCGCCAAGAGACCCAGTACTTC.

The chain has TRBV25-1 and TRBJ2-2; D is unresolved. CDR3 length: 17 residues. Germline V gene lookup returns CDR1 MGHDK and CDR2 SYGVNS. The V gene lost 3 bases and the J gene lost 0 bases, with 14 bases spanning the gap. CDR3 protein: CASSDPGLEANTGELFF. CDR3 nucleotide sequence: TGTGCCAGCAGTGACCCCGGCCTAGAAGCGAACACCGGGGAGCTGTTTTTT.

The chain has TRBV30 and TRBJ2-7; 8 nucleotides match TRBD1. The CDR3 runs 15 residues. Losses at the gene ends were 4 bases for V and 3 bases for J; bases not matched to a gene: 11. CDR1 is GTSNPN, CDR2 SVGIG, per germline (reference sequence). The DNA of the CDR3 is TGTGCCTGGAACACAGGACAGGGCGTCGTCTACGAGCAGTACTTC. Its protein product is CAWNTGQGVVYEQYF.

The chain carries TRBV5-4 and TRBJ2-3, with a tentative D call TRBD2 (5 bases). Germline V gene sequence: CDR1 SGHNT, CDR2 YYREEE (reference sequence). Between the trimmed V and J ends, which lost 2 bases and 14 bases, there was a span of 15 bases. The CDR3 totals 12 residues. Here the CDR3 reads CASSLGGTPGYF. CDR3 DNA sequence: TGTGCCAGCAGCTTAGGAGGAACCCCCGGGTATTTT.

V and J are TRBV5-1 and TRBJ2-6; 11 nucleotides line up with TRBD1. Trimming at V came to 4 bases and at J to 0 bases, leaving 3 bases not matched to a gene. CDR3 length: 17 residues. Germline CDR1 reads SGHRS; CDR2 reads YFSETQ. Here the CDR3 DNA reads TGCGCCAGCAGCCGGACAGGGGGCGGCTCTGGGGCCAACGTCCTGACTTTC. It yields the protein CASSRTGGGSGANVLTF.